Listed below are T cell receptor beta chains from one sample, sequenced in a study of T cells in Graves' hyperthyroidism and ophthalmopathy. TCRdb itself ran the multiplex PCR reads through MiXCR, one entry per CDR3 protein. The repertoire includes a few hundred thousand distinct CDR3 sequences, about 45% of them detected once, and around 44% sits in the top ten. What was sequenced was peripheral blood or thyroid tissue (not recorded which). These receptors came from an adult woman with Graves' disease, either hyperthyroidism or ophthalmopathy (not recorded which). Both conserved end residues are part of each CDR3. D genes are given only for firm matches. Not all rows give a size; the values are once, few, many and, for expanded clones, a class.

>TRBV29-1|.|.|12|TRBJ1-6
TGCAGCGTTGAAGGGACGGATTCACCCCTCCACTTT
CSVEGTDSPLHF
>TRBV7-9|.|few|11|TRBJ1-1
TGTGCCAGCACCGGACGGCTTGAAGCTTTCTTT
CASTGRLEAFF
>TRBV7-9|.|.|12|TRBJ1-6
TGTGCCAGCAGCTTAGAAGTTCCACCCCTCCACTTT
CASSLEVPPLHF
>TRBV7-2|TRBD1|many|14|TRBJ2-7
TGTGCCAGCAGCTTAGGGACAGGGTTTTACGAGCAGTACTTC
CASSLGTGFYEQYF
>TRBV24-1|TRBD1|few|16|TRBJ2-2
TGTGCCACCAGTAATAGACAGGGCCCAAACACCGGGGAGCTGTTTTTT
CATSNRQGPNTGELFF
>TRBV10-2|.|.|15|TRBJ1-1
TGCGCCAGCAGTTCAACCGGGACGGTGGGGACTGAAGCTTTCTTT
CASSSTGTVGTEAFF
>TRBV5-1|.|many|17|TRBJ1-2
TGCGCCAGCAGCTTGAACATCGTTAGGTTCCCTAACTATGGCTACACCTTC
CASSLNIVRFPNYGYTF
>TRBV5-1|TRBD1|once|15|TRBJ1-6
TGCGCCAGCAGCCCGTCGGGACAGAAAAATTCACCCCTCCACTTT
CASSPSGQKNSPLHF
>TRBV6-6|.|many|15|TRBJ1-1
TGTGCCAGCAGTTACAGGGTAGGAGCAAACACTGAAGCTTTCTTT
CASSYRVGANTEAFF
>TRBV12-3/TRBV12-4|TRBD1|many|14|TRBJ1-2
TGTGCCAGCAGTCCCACGGGACAGGGGTATGGCTACACCTTC
CASSPTGQGYGYTF
>TRBV20-1|.|few|11|TRBJ2-5
TGCAGTGCTCGGAGGGGAGAGACCCAGTACTTC
CSARRGETQYF
>TRBV20-1|.|many|14|TRBJ1-3
TGCAGTGCTAACAGGGCAATCTCTGGAAACACCATATATTTT
CSANRAISGNTIYF
>TRBV6-6|TRBD1|few|17|TRBJ2-2
TGTGCCAGCAGTCCGACCCTGACAGGGCCGGGCACCGGGGAGCTGTTTTTT
CASSPTLTGPGTGELFF
>TRBV24-1|.|.|15|TRBJ2-7
TGTGCCATCAGCGCACAGGGAGCGGGCTCCTACGAGCAGTACTTC
CAISAQGAGSYEQYF
>TRBV20-1|.|many|15|TRBJ1-5
TGCAGTGCTAGAGGGGACAATCAGAATTATCAGCCCCAGCATTTT
CSARGDNQNYQPQHF